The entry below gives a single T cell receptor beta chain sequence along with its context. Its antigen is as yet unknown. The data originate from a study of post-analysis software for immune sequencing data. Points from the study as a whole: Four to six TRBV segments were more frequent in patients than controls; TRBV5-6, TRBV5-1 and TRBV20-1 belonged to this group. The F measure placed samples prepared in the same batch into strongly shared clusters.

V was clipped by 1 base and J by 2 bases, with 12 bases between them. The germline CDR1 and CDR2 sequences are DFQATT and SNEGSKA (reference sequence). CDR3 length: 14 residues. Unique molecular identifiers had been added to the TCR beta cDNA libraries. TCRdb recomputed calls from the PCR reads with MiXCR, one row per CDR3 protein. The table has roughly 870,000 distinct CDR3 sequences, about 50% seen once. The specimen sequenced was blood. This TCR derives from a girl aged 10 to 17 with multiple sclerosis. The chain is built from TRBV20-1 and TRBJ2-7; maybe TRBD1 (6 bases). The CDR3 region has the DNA TGCAGTGCTAGAGGCAGGGGTCTTACCTACGAGCAGTACTTC. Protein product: CSARGRGLTYEQYF.